The next 15 T cell receptor beta chains were all read from a single sample in a study of blood T cell repertoires in COVID-19 (dated by TCRdb to 2018 to 2020). Receptors were amplified or captured by the immunoSEQ multiplex PCR assay. In TCRdb, the immuneACCESS table is reduced to in-frame sequences with V and J assigned. These tables do not hold every clone; where another copy was compared, an unresolved V gene accounts for under half, and the others remain unexplained. Recorded for this sample are over 450,000 clones; 89% of them occurred a single time. The top ten constitute around 0.92% of the sample. Sequenced material: peripheral blood. The receptors derive from a man aged 18 to 29 with COVID-19, enrolled during active disease.

The chain employs TRBV28 and TRBJ2-2, with 7 bases that match TRBD1. Trimming cost V 6 bases and J 7 bases; bases outside gene matches: 20. The CDR3 consists of 18 residues. Germline CDR1 MDHEN, CDR2 SYDVKM. The CDR3 nucleotides read TGTGCCAGCAGCTCCTGGGCTTTCGGGACAGATAACCTCGGGGAGCTGTTTTTT. Residues: CASSSWAFGTDNLGELFF. Using reference TRBV28 and TRBJ2-2 for the parts outside the CDR3, the full variable domain is DVKVTQSSRYLVKRTGEKVFLECVQDMDHENMFWYRQDPGLGLRLIYFSYDVKMKEKGDIPEGYSVSREKKERFSLILESASTNQTSMYLCASSSWAFGTDNLGELFFGEGSRLTVL.

V is TRBV27 and J is TRBJ2-7; tentatively, D is TRBD1 (5 bases). This CDR3 contains 15 residues. Germline V gene lookup returns CDR1 MNHEY and CDR2 SMNVEV (reference sequence). The ends were cut back, 2 bases at V and 2 bases at J, with 13 bases in the middle. CDR3 amino acids: CASSLRHGQAYEQYF. CDR3 nucleotides: TGTGCCAGCAGTTTAAGACACGGACAAGCCTACGAGCAGTACTTC.

Here the CDR3 reads CASSYAGTTYNEQFF. The CDR3 region has the DNA TGTGCCAGCAGCTACGCCGGGACTACCTACAATGAGCAGTTCTTC. This chain links TRBV11-2 with TRBJ2-1; TRBD2 aligns across 7 bases. The CDR3 sequence is 15 residues long. J was trimmed by 2 bases and V by 4 bases; bases with no gene match: 5. Germline V gene sequence: CDR1 SGHAT, CDR2 FQNNGV.

The chain carries TRBV27 and TRBJ2-1, with D unresolved. The ends were cut back, 4 bases at V and 7 bases at J, with 11 bases in the middle. CDR3 length equals 13 residues. From germline, CDR1 is MNHEY and CDR2 SMNVEV (reference sequence). The CDR3: CASSSYPFNEQFF. The DNA for the CDR3 is TGTGCCAGCAGTTCCTACCCCTTTAATGAGCAGTTCTTC.

V and J are TRBV7-9 and TRBJ2-7; 7 bases align to TRBD1. V was pared by 2 bases and J by 3 bases, with 4 bases of the junction left unmatched. Germline CDR1 reads SEHNR; CDR2 reads FQNEAQ (reference sequence). There are 14 residues in the CDR3. The DNA of the CDR3 is TGTGCCAGCAGCTTAAGCGCAGGGGGCTACGAGCAGTACTTC. Translation gives CASSLSAGGYEQYF.

J is TRBJ2-3 and V is TRBV9, with 8 bases lining up with TRBD2. V lost 3 bases, J lost 4 bases, and 13 bases stayed unmatched. This CDR3 comprises 17 residues. Germline lookup yields CDR1 SGDLS and CDR2 YYNGEE. CDR3 sequence (DNA): TGTGCCAGCAGCGACCGACTTGCAGCGGGAGATTCAGATACGCAGTATTTT. It translates to CASSDRLAAGDSDTQYF.

The V and J genes are TRBV10-3 and TRBJ2-7, with a weak D call TRBD1 (6 bases). Between the trimmed V and J ends, which lost 2 bases and 1 base, there was a span of 12 bases. From germline, CDR1 is ENHRY and CDR2 SYGVKD. This CDR3 is built from 15 residues. The CDR3 protein is CAISEPTGMSYEQYF. CDR3 in DNA: TGTGCCATCAGTGAGCCGACAGGTATGTCCTACGAGCAGTACTTC.

The rearrangement uses TRBV28 and TRBJ2-3, with D unclear. Germline V gives CDR1 MDHEN, CDR2 SYDVKM. The CDR3 totals 10 residues. V lost 8 bases, J lost 5 bases, and 5 bases lay in between. CDR3 nucleotide sequence: TGTGCCAGCGGAGAAGATACGCAGTATTTT. Translating gives CASGEDTQYF.

This chain uses TRBV5-1 with TRBJ2-3; 10 bases map to TRBD2. Germline loops: CDR1 SGHRS, CDR2 YFSETQ. Trimming removed 4 bases from V and 4 bases from J; junction bases left unmatched: 15. The CDR3 loop spans 18 amino acids. DNA for the CDR3: TGCGCCAGCAGCCCTGAGGCTAGCGGGGGCCTCACTGCAGATACGCAGTATTTT. This sequence encodes CASSPEASGGLTADTQYF.

The chain uses TRBV6-5 and TRBJ2-3; the match to TRBD2 covers 10 bases. CDR1 is MNHEY, CDR2 SVGAGI, per germline. This CDR3 is built from 14 residues. V shed 6 bases, J shed 5 bases, and the junction held 5 bases outside the gene matches. The CDR3 loop reads CASRPGLARDTQYF. The CDR3 nucleotides are TGTGCCAGCAGACCGGGACTAGCGAGAGATACGCAGTATTTT.

This clone was recorded once. V is TRBV4-1 and J is TRBJ2-1, with 7 bases identical to TRBD1. V was clipped by 0 bases and J by 13 bases; unmatched bases: 12. The CDR3 sequence is 15 residues long. Germline V gene sequence: CDR1 MGHRA, CDR2 YSYEKL. Written as DNA, the CDR3 is TGCGCCAGCAGCCAAGATCAAGTAGGACAGGCCGGACAGTTCTTC. Its translation is CASSQDQVGQAGQFF.

V is TRBV29-1 and J is TRBJ2-7; D possibly corresponds to TRBD1 (7 bases). The CDR3 sequence is 13 residues long. The V end was cut by 6 bases, the J end by 6 bases, with 18 bases between. Germline-derived CDR1 and CDR2 are SQVTM and ANQGSEA. The CDR3 region is CSVGGDRVGEQYF. DNA of the CDR3: TGCAGCGTCGGGGGAGACAGGGTCGGCGAGCAGTACTTC.

This clone has just one count. The chain combines TRBV2 with TRBJ2-1; weak D call: TRBD2 (6 bases). Germline V gene data show CDR1 as SNHLY and CDR2 as FYNNEI. CDR3 size: 14 residues. Trimming left V 7 bases short and J 2 bases short, with 12 bases between. The CDR3 protein is CASKGDLTYNEQFF. In DNA, the CDR3 is TGTGCCAGCAAAGGGGACTTAACCTACAATGAGCAGTTCTTC. Full variable domain (outside the CDR3, taken from reference TRBV2 and TRBJ2-1): EPEVTQTPSHQVTQMGQEVILRCVPISNHLYFYWYRQILGQKVEFLVSFYNNEISEKSEIFDDQFSVERPDGSNFTLKIRSTKLEDSAMYFCASKGDLTYNEQFFGPGTRLTVL.

This clone was recorded at least ten times. The chain carries TRBV14 and TRBJ2-7; perhaps TRBD1 as D (6 bases). Between the trimmed V and J ends, which lost 2 bases and 2 bases, there was a span of 13 bases. Germline-derived CDR1 and CDR2 are SGHDN and FVKESK. This CDR3 region has 15 residues. This CDR3 reads CASSQKQGPPYEQYF. As DNA, the CDR3 is TGTGCCAGCAGCCAAAAACAGGGTCCTCCCTACGAGCAGTACTTC.

The chain carries TRBV12-3 or TRBV12-4 and TRBJ2-1; possibly TRBD1 for D (5 bases). V was trimmed by 5 bases and J by 6 bases, leaving 11 bases between them. CDR3 length: 13 amino acids. The CDR3: CASSAGFPNEQFF. The CDR3 DNA is TGTGCCAGCAGTGCAGGGTTCCCCAATGAGCAGTTCTTC.